A single TCR beta chain is shown here with its context. This entry belongs to a study of control samples from healthy donors and cancer patients. Libraries were prepared by immunoSEQ multiplex PCR; TCRdb keeps only in-frame clonotypes and omits some of them. Of approximately 70,000 clones listed, 75% to 95% are singletons. The trim removed 6 bases at V and 0 bases at J, leaving 5 bases unmatched. Germline loops: CDR1 MNHEY, CDR2 SVGAGI. This CDR3 has 15 amino acids. The chain recombines TRBV6-5 with TRBJ2-5, with TRBD2 matching over 9 bases. This receptor was obtained from a woman aged 45-59 years with colorectal cancer. The specimen was PBMCs. The CDR3: CASRSTSGYQETQYF. DNA for the CDR3: TGTGCCAGCAGGTCGACTAGCGGATACCAAGAGACCCAGTACTTC.